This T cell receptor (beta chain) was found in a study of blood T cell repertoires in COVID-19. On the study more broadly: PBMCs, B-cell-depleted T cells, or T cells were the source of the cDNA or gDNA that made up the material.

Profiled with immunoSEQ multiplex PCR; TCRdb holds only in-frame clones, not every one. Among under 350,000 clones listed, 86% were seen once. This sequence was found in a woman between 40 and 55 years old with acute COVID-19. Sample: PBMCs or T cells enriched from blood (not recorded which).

CDR3 residues: CASSSYGNGSTEAFF. DNA of the CDR3: TGTGCCAGCAGCTCCTATGGGAATGGGAGCACTGAAGCTTTCTTT. The chain is built from TRBV13 and TRBJ1-1; unclear D gene. Germline V CDR1 and CDR2: PRHDT, FYEKMQ (reference sequence). V was trimmed by 4 bases and J by 4 bases, leaving 16 bases between them. This CDR3 is 15 amino acids long.